Each of the 8 T cell receptor beta chains below was sequenced from the same sample in a study of cytomegalovirus exposure and HLA in healthy donors. Amplification used 60 Vbeta primers and 13 Jbeta primers. Libraries were prepared by immunoSEQ multiplex PCR; TCRdb keeps only in-frame clonotypes and omits some of them. The sample holds about 67,000 clones, around 63% seen once. The sample taken for sequencing was PBMCs. The receptors shown here come from a woman in her 30s in good health and CMV-seronegative.

The chain carries TRBV5-1 and TRBJ1-6, with unresolved D. Germline values: CDR1 SGHRS, CDR2 YFSETQ. V lost 3 bases to trimming and J lost 0 bases, with 13 bases between them. The CDR3 is 17 residues long. CDR3 in DNA: TGCGCCAGCAGCTCCCGTGGAGGGAGCTCCTATAATTCACCCCTCCACTTT. Residues: CASSSRGGSSYNSPLHF.

The chain carries TRBV7-9 and TRBJ2-3; 7 bases are a match to TRBD2. The CDR3 has 14 amino acids. Germline-derived CDR1 and CDR2 are SEHNR and FQNEAQ (reference sequence). The V and J ends lost 6 bases and 0 bases, in that order; junction bases with no gene match: 3. Here the CDR3 DNA reads TGTGCCAGCAGACTAGCGCTTAGCACAGATACGCAGTATTTT. It codes for CASRLALSTDTQYF.

This chain uses TRBV29-1 with TRBJ2-7; TRBD2 is a possible D gene (6 bases). Trimming took 6 bases from V and 0 from J, leaving 12 bases between them. The CDR3 loop spans 13 amino acids. The V gene's germline CDR1 is SQVTM and CDR2 ANQGSEA. CDR3 protein: CSVLTGDSYEQYF. DNA for the CDR3: TGCAGCGTCCTGACGGGGGACTCCTACGAGCAGTACTTC.

The chain links TRBV6-6 to TRBJ2-3; TRBD2 agrees at 8 bases. Looked up from germline, CDR1 is MNHNY and CDR2 is SVGAGI (reference sequence). This CDR3 is 16 amino acids long. Losses at the gene ends were 6 bases for V and 2 bases for J; bases not matched to a gene: 10. CDR3 DNA sequence: TGTGCCAGCAGCCGCGCGGCGGGGGGCACCACAGATACGCAGTATTTT. Translating it yields CASSRAAGGTTDTQYF.

CDR3 nucleotide sequence: TGTGCCAGCAAGGAGAAAGCGGCCTACGAGCAGTACTTC. This translates into CASKEKAAYEQYF. The chain joins TRBV2 to TRBJ2-7; weak D call: TRBD2 (5 bases). Germline-derived CDR1 and CDR2 are SNHLY and FYNNEI. V gave up 7 bases and J gave up 2 bases, with 12 bases separating them. The CDR3 spans 13 residues.

Only one count was recorded for this clone. The chain recombines TRBV6-5 with TRBJ1-1, with D perhaps matching TRBD1 (5 bases). CDR3 length: 14 amino acids. V lost 7 bases, J lost 0 bases, and 12 bases lay in between. The germline V gene has CDR1 MNHEY and CDR2 SVGAGI. CDR3 nucleotides: TGTGCCAGCAAGGCAGGGATACTGAACACTGAAGCTTTCTTT. Its translation: CASKAGILNTEAFF.

The V and J genes are TRBV27 and TRBJ2-5, with 9 bases fitting TRBD1. The CDR3 runs 15 residues. Germline lookup yields CDR1 MNHEY and CDR2 SMNVEV (reference sequence). The V gene end was trimmed by 2 bases and the J gene end by 6 bases; junction bases not matched to a gene: 7. The CDR3 DNA is TGTGCCAGCAGTTTAGGGGGACAGGGAGGGAAGACCCAGTACTTC. Its protein product is CASSLGGQGGKTQYF.

The chain recombines TRBV5-8 with TRBJ2-3; 12 bases match TRBD2. The germline gives CDR1 SGHTS, CDR2 YDEGEE. The CDR3 has 16 amino acids. After removal of 0 bases from V and 1 base from J, the junction contained 0 bases not matched to a gene. The CDR3 protein is CASSLGTSGGTDTQYF. In DNA, the CDR3 is TGTGCCAGCAGCTTGGGGACTAGCGGGGGCACAGATACGCAGTATTTT.